This TCR beta chain was profiled in a study of blood T cell repertoires in COVID-19. Donors in Cohort 3 counted as recovered after two negative PCRs, clearance, or symptom resolution. Only in-frame clones appear in the TCRdb table, and some are missing; sequencing was by immunoSEQ multiplex PCR. The table shows 150,000 to 200,000 clones, with about four fifths occurring only once. The CDR3 spans 14 residues. V gave up 1 base and J gave up 5 bases, with 9 bases separating them. CDR1 and CDR2 (germline): LNHDA, SQIVND (reference sequence). The chain combines TRBV19 with TRBJ1-5; D remains ambiguous. This receptor was obtained from a man between 45 and 60 years old who had recovered from COVID-19. The sequencing input was PBMCs or T cells enriched from blood (not recorded which). In nucleotides, the CDR3 is TGTGCCAGTAGTATAGGAGAAGAATATCAGCCCCAGCATTTT. Its protein product is CASSIGEEYQPQHF.